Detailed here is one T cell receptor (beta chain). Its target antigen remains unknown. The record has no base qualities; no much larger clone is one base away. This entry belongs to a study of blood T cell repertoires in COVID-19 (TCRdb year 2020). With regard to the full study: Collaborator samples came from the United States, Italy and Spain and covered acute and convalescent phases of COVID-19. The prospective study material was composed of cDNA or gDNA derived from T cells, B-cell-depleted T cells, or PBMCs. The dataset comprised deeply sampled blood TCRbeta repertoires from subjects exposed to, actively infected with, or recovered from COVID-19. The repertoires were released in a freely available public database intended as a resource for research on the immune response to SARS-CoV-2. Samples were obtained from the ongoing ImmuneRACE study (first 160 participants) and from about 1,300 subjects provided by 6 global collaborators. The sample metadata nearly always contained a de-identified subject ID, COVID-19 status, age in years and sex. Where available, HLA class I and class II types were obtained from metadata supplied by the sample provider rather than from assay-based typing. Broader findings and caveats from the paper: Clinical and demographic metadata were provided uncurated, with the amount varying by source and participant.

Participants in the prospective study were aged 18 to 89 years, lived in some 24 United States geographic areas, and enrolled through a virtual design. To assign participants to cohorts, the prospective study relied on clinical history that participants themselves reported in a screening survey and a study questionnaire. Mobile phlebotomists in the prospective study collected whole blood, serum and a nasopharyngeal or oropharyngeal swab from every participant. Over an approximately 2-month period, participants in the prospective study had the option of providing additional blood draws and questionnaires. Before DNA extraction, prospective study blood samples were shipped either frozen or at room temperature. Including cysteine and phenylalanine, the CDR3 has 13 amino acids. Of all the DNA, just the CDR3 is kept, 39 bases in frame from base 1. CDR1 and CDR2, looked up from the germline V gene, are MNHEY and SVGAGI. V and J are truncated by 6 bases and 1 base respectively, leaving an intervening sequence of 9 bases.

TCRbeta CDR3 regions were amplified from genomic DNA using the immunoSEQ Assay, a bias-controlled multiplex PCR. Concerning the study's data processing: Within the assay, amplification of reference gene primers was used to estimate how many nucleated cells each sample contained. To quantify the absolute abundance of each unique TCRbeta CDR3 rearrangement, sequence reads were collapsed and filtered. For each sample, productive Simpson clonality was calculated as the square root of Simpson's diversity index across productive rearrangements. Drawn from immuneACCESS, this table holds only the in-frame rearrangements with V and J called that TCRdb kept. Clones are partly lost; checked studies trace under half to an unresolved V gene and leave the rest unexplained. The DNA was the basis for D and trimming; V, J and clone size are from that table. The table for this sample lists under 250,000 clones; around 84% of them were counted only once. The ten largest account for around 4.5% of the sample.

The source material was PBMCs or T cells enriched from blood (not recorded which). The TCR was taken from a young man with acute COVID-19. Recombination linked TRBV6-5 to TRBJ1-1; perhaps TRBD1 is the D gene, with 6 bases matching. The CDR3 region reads CASSLGQNTEAFF. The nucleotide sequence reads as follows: TGTGCCAGCAGCTTGGGACAGAACACTGAAGCTTTCTTT.